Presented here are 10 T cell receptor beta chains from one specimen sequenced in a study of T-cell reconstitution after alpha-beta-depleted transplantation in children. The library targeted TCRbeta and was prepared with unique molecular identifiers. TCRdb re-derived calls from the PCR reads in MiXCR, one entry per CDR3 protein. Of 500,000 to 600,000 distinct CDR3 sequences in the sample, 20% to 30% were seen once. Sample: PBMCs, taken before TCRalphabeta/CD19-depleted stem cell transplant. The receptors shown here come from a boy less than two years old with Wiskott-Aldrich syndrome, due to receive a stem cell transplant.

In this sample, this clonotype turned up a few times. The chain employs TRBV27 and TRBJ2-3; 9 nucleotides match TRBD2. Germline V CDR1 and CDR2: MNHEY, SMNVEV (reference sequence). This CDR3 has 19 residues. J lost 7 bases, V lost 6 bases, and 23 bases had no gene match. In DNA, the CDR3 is TGTGCCAGCAGCCCCATGAGGGGACTAGCAAATAGAGGAGCGAATACGCAGTATTTT. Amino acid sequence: CASSPMRGLANRGANTQYF.

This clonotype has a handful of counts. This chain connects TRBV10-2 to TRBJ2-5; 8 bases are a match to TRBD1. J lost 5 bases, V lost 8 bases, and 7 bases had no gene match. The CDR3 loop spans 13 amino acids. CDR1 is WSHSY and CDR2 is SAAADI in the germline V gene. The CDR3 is CASRTGRGETQYF. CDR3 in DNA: TGCGCCAGCCGGACAGGGCGAGGGGAGACCCAGTACTTC.

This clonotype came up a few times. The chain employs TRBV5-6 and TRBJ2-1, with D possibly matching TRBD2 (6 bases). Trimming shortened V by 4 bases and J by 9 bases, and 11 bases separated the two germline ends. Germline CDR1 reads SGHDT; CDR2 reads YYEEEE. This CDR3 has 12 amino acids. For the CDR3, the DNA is TGTGCCAGCAGCCCCGTGGAGGGTGAGCAGTTCTTC. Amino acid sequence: CASSPVEGEQFF.

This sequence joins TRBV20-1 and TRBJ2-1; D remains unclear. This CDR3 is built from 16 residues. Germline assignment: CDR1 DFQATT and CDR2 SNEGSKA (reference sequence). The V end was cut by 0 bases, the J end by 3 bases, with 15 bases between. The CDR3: CSARDLRRRYYNEQFF. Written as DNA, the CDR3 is TGCAGTGCTAGAGATCTTCGAAGGAGATACTACAATGAGCAGTTCTTC.

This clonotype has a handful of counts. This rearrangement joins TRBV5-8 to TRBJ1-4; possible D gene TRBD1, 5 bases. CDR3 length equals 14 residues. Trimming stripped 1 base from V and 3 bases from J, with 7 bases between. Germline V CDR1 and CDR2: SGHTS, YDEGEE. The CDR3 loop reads CASSLLTANEKLFF. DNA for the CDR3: TGTGCCAGCAGCTTGCTGACAGCTAATGAAAAACTGTTTTTT.

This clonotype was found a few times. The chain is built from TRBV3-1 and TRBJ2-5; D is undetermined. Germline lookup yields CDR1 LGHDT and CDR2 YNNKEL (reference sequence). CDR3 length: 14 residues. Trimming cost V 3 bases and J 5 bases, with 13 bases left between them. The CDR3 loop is CASSQADRRETQYF. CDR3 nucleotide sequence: TGTGCCAGCAGCCAGGCGGACCGTCGGGAGACCCAGTACTTC.

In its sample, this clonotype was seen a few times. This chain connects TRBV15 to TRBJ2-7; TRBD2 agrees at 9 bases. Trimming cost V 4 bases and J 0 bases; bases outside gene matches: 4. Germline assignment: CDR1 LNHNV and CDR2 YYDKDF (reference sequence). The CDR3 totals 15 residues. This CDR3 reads CATSTASGDSYEQYF. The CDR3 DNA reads TGTGCCACCAGCACCGCTAGCGGGGACTCCTACGAGCAGTACTTC.

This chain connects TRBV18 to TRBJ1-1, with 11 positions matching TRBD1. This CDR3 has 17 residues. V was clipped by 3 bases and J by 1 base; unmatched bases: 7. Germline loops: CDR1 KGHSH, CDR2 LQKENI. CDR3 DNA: TGTGCCAGCTCACCCCCGGGACAGGGGGGGAAGAACACTGAAGCTTTCTTT. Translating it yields CASSPPGQGGKNTEAFF.

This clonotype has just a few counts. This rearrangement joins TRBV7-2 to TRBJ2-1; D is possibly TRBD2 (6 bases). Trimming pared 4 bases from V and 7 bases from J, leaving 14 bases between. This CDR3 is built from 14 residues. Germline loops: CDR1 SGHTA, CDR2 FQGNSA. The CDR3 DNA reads TGTGCCAGCAGCTCTAGCGCTGCCAGTAATGAGCAGTTCTTC. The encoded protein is CASSSSAASNEQFF.

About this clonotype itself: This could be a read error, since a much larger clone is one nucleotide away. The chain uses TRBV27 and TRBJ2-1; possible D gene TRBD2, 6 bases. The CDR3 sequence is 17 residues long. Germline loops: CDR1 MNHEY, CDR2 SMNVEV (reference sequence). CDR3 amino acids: CASSVGGGPSSYNQQFF. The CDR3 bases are TGTGCCAGCAGTGTCGGGGGAGGTCCTAGCTCCTACAATCAGCAGTTCTTC.